The clone carrying this T cell receptor (beta chain) was seen a handful of times. The source of the sample is a study of identical twins. Germline V gene lookup returns CDR1 DFQATT and CDR2 SNEGSKA (reference sequence). V was pared by 3 bases and J by 7 bases, with 5 bases of the junction left unmatched. This CDR3 is 13 amino acids long. TCRdb independently ran MiXCR on the 5' RACE reads; one entry per CDR3 protein. This sample has some 730,000 distinct CDR3 sequences; 15% to 20% occur once, and the top ten carry about an eighth. These data are also associated with another study on T cells expressing NK-cell markers.

The sample taken for sequencing was PBMCs. This TCR derives from a woman between 18 and 29 years old in good health. This sequence joins TRBV20-1 and TRBJ2-1, with 8 bases lining up with TRBD2. CDR3 sequence (DNA): TGCAGTGCTAGCAGCGGGAGAAAGAATGAGCAGTTCTTC. Protein sequence: CSASSGRKNEQFF.